This T cell receptor beta chain was recorded in a study of blood T cell repertoires in COVID-19. Study-wide context: The origin of the acute and convalescent COVID-19 samples was the United States, Italy and Spain.

Per the study methods: By means of reference gene primer amplification, nucleated cell counts were estimated. Sequencing was performed with immunoSEQ multiplex PCR; in TCRdb, only in-frame clones are kept and a portion is missing. That table gives V, J and clone size, and the DNA gave D and trimming. The sample lists over 130,000 clones; 80% to 85% were seen once. The sequenced sample was peripheral blood. The source is a woman between 55 and 75 years old with acute or convalescent COVID-19.

In DNA form, the CDR3 reads TGTGCCAGCAGCCCCATTAGCGGGAGCGGCCAAGAGACCCAGTACTTC. Its translation is CASSPISGSGQETQYF. The V gene is TRBV7-3, the J gene TRBJ2-5; 9 bases align to TRBD2. Per germline, CDR1 SGHTA and CDR2 FQGTGA. The V segment lost 5 bases and the J segment 1 base; nucleotides outside the gene matches: 8. The CDR3 is made up of 16 amino acids.